This T cell receptor (beta chain) was observed in a study of OX40 agonist ivuxolimab in advanced cancers. For context, the study as a whole: Ivuxolimab was a fully human IgG2 agonistic monoclonal antibody targeting the costimulatory receptor OX40 (CD134). Intravenous ivuxolimab was administered to patients every 2 weeks at six dose levels: 0.01, 0.1, 0.3, 1.5, 3 and 10 mg/kg. Of the 52 patients in dose escalation, about 20 had hepatocellular carcinoma, about 15 had melanoma, 9 had renal cell carcinoma and 9 had head and neck cancer. A male proportion of nearly 85% and a mean age of approximately 61 years, ranging from roughly 23 to 79, were recorded for the dose-escalation cohort. Patients were allowed to have had prior anti-PD-1, anti-PD-L1 or anti-CTLA-4 therapy, and approximately 40% of the dose-escalation patients had previously received checkpoint inhibitors. Three dose-escalation patients achieved partial responses, one with hepatocellular carcinoma and two with cutaneous melanoma. Peripheral TCRbeta sequencing aimed to test whether ivuxolimab altered TCR sequence diversity and caused clonal T-cell expansion. The paper reports the monotherapy dose-escalation portion (N of about 50 patients) of the phase I ivuxolimab trial. Paper-wide results and their limitations: After ivuxolimab, CD8+ T cells had more expanded clones than CD4+ T cells on average. Partial responders in the 0.1-3.0 mg/kg groups had among the lowest normalized peripheral clonal expansion, especially among CD8+ T cells. Low levels of normalized T-cell clonal expansion were also seen in some patients who did not respond. At doses of 0.1 to 3.0 mg/kg, clonal expansion of both CD4+ and CD8+ T cells in blood was seen between baseline and week 6. The antigen specificity of the peripheral T cells that underwent clonal expansion was not determined.

Patients with a history of autoimmune disease or receiving systemic immunosuppression were excluded from the trial. In every dose cohort, peripheral blood was drawn for TCR sequencing at baseline, cycle 4 day 1, and cycle 7 day 1. The samples were drawn from a first-in-human, open-label, multicenter phase I dose-escalation trial of ivuxolimab. The trial enrolled adults with locally advanced or metastatic head and neck squamous cell, hepatocellular, melanoma or renal cell carcinoma. Before TCR sequencing, CD4+ T cells and CD8+ T cells from peripheral blood were sorted into separate populations. Trimming removed 6 bases from V and 0 bases from J; the gene matches leave 9 bases unexplained. Counted from cysteine to phenylalanine, this CDR3 has 17 amino acids. This entry keeps only the CDR3 DNA: 51 bases, framed from base 1. For CDR1 and CDR2, the germline V gene lists MDHEN and SYDVKM. Comment on this clone: Its antigen target is currently unknown. Qualities for individual bases were not recorded, and no much larger clone is one base off.

Genomic DNA was extracted from sorted cells for sequencing of the TCRbeta CDR3 region. TCRbeta CDR3 regions were sequenced using the immunoSEQ Assay. As stored in TCRdb, this immuneACCESS dataset retains in-frame rearrangements with V and J assigned. A fraction of the clones does not appear; measured against another copy, unresolved V genes explain less than half of the discrepancy, and the remainder lacks a known reason. Counted in this sample were about 80,000 clones; approximately 93% of them appeared once. The top ten clones comprise more than 9.5% of the sample. The input for sequencing was CD4+ or CD8+ T cells sorted from blood, taken in a trial of the OX40 agonist ivuxolimab. This sequence uses TRBV28 and TRBJ2-2, with TRBD2 matching 8 junction bases. This TCR was sampled from an adult with an advanced solid tumor such as melanoma, head and neck, liver or kidney cancer. The CDR3 protein sequence reads: CASSRPLLAANTGELFF. The nucleotide sequence reads TGTGCCAGCAGCCGCCCGCTACTAGCGGCGAACACCGGGGAGCTGTTTTTT. Here the CDR3 is joined to the reference TRBV28 and TRBJ2-2 genes, and the full variable domain is: DVKVTQSSRYLVKRTGEKVFLECVQDMDHENMFWYRQDPGLGLRLIYFSYDVKMKEKGDIPEGYSVSREKKERFSLILESASTNQTSMYLCASSRPLLAANTGELFFGEGSRLTVL.